This TCR beta chain came from a study of blood T cell repertoires in COVID-19. As for the study in general: Samples of COVID-19 (acute and convalescent) were obtained from the United States, Italy and Spain. PBMCs, B-cell-depleted T cells, or T cells were the source of the cDNA or gDNA that made up the material.

This CDR3 is 12 amino acids long. Germline V gene sequence: CDR1 SGDLS, CDR2 YYNGEE. V lost 2 bases and J 8 bases, leaving 8 bases between the germline ends. The Seattle site enrolled patients during active infection and followed them longitudinally. Under the authors' procedure: Amplification from reference gene primers served as the basis for estimated nucleated cell counts. The data were produced by immunoSEQ multiplex PCR, yet TCRdb's version contains in-frame clones alone and is incomplete. The DNA gave D and trimming, while V, J and clone size come from that table. The table lists around 140,000 clones, 84% of them singletons.

The sequencing sample was made of peripheral blood. The J gene is TRBJ1-3, the V gene TRBV9; no definite D call. This receptor was obtained from a man younger than 40 with COVID-19, enrolled during active disease. Here the CDR3 reads CASSVDMDTIYF. The CDR3 coding sequence is TGTGCCAGCAGCGTTGACATGGACACCATATATTTT.